This is a list of T cell receptor beta chains from one sample in a study of blood T cell repertoires in COVID-19. This table comes from immunoSEQ multiplex PCR, and its TCRdb copy is limited to in-frame clones, with some not included. The table has approximately 400,000 clones, roughly 87% seen once; the top ten hold around 5%. Sample: PBMCs or T cells enriched from blood (not recorded which). The receptor source for this set is a woman between 50 and 59 years old who had recovered from COVID-19. Each CDR3 is given with its conserved first and last residue. Fields, in order: V gene, D gene, clone size, J gene, CDR3 DNA, CDR3 protein. A D gene is named only where the DNA matches it firmly. Only part of the rows carry a size: once, few, many, or a class if the clone is expanded.

TRBV5-4,.,.,TRBJ2-3,TGTGCCAGCAGCCCTCCCCCTGGCACAGATACGCAGTATTTT,CASSPPPGTDTQYF
TRBV11-3,TRBD1,.,TRBJ2-2,TGTGCCAGCAGCTTAGATGGACAGGGGGCGAACACCGGGGAGCTGTTTTTT,CASSLDGQGANTGELFF
TRBV7-8,TRBD1,.,TRBJ2-7,TGTGCCAGCAGCGCGACGGGACAGGGCGGCTACGAGCAGTACTTC,CASSATGQGGYEQYF
TRBV19,TRBD1,.,TRBJ1-1,TGTGCCAGTATGGAGACAGGGAAAGCTGAAGCTTTCTTT,CASMETGKAEAFF
TRBV5-1,.,.,TRBJ2-3,TGCGCCAGCAGCTTGGTTGGCCTAGCAGGGGGGCCGGGAGATACGCAGTATTTT,CASSLVGLAGGPGDTQYF
TRBV6-5,.,few,TRBJ1-6,TGTGCCAGCAGGAACCAGGGGTTTAATTCACCCCTCCACTTT,CASRNQGFNSPLHF
TRBV30,.,.,TRBJ2-2,TGTGCCTGGAGTGTACAAGAGGCCGGGGAGCTGTTTTTT,CAWSVQEAGELFF
TRBV4-1,.,.,TRBJ1-1,TGCGCCAGCAGCCAAGAGGAGGTCAGGGGAGTGCCGAACACTGAAGCTTTCTTT,CASSQEEVRGVPNTEAFF
TRBV15,TRBD1,.,TRBJ1-2,TGTGCCACCAGCAGAGAACGACAGGGGAGCTATGGCTACACCTTC,CATSRERQGSYGYTF
TRBV19,.,.,TRBJ1-2,TGTGCCAGTAGAACCCGGACAGACCCCGTGCGGTATGGCTACACCTTC,CASRTRTDPVRYGYTF
TRBV4-3,TRBD1,few,TRBJ1-2,TGCGCCAGCAGCCTCGGACAGGGGGGCAACTATGGCTACACCTTC,CASSLGQGGNYGYTF
TRBV6-5,TRBD1,.,TRBJ2-5,TGTGCCAGCTCCCGCACACAGGGGCAAGAGACCCAGTACTTC,CASSRTQGQETQYF
TRBV3-1/TRBV3-2,.,.,TRBJ2-5,TGTGCCAGCAGCACAAGGGGCGGGAAGTCAGAGACCCAGTACTTC,CASSTRGGKSETQYF
TRBV5-5,.,many,TRBJ1-1,TGTGCCAGCAGCTTTGGGAGGGACACTGAAGCTTTCTTT,CASSFGRDTEAFF
TRBV2,.,.,TRBJ1-3,TGTGCCAGCAGTTGGACAGACTCTTCCTCTGGAAACACCATATATTTT,CASSWTDSSSGNTIYF
TRBV29-1,.,.,TRBJ1-1,TGCAGCGTTGAAGACAGGGGCTTCAACATGAACACTGAAGCTTTCTTT,CSVEDRGFNMNTEAFF
TRBV29-1,TRBD1,.,TRBJ1-1,TGCAGCGTTCCAACCGGGACAGGGGTGGTGAACACTGAAGCTTTCTTT,CSVPTGTGVVNTEAFF
TRBV3-1/TRBV3-2,TRBD1,.,TRBJ1-2,TGTGCCAGCAGCCATAGGGACAGGGTTGGCTATGGCTACACCTTC,CASSHRDRVGYGYTF
TRBV4-3,.,.,TRBJ1-1,TGCGCCAGCAGCCAACAACAGCAGGTCTCGAACACTGAAGCTTTCTTT,CASSQQQQVSNTEAFF
TRBV2,.,.,TRBJ2-3,TGTGCCAGCAGTGATGACGGGTCTAGCACAGATACGCAGTATTTT,CASSDDGSSTDTQYF
TRBV7-2,TRBD1,once,TRBJ1-4,TGTGCCAGCAGATCGGACAGGGAGGCTAATGAAAAACTGTTTTTT,CASRSDREANEKLFF
TRBV11-2,.,.,TRBJ2-2,TGTGCCAGCAGCTTAACACACGCCGGGGAGCTGTTTTTT,CASSLTHAGELFF
TRBV7-3,.,.,TRBJ1-1,TGTGCCAGCAGCCCCACAGGGACGGGTGGTGAAGCTTTCTTT,CASSPTGTGGEAFF
TRBV6-2/TRBV6-3,.,.,TRBJ1-3,TGTGCCAGCAGTTACCTATCGCGAGGAGGAAACACCATATATTTT,CASSYLSRGGNTIYF
TRBV28,TRBD1,.,TRBJ1-1,TGTGCCAGCAGTTTAGCGACAGGGTATAGTGAAGCTTTCTTT,CASSLATGYSEAFF
TRBV2,.,.,TRBJ1-3,TGTGCCAGCAGTGTTCAGCGCACTGGAAACACCATATATTTT,CASSVQRTGNTIYF
TRBV18,.,.,TRBJ1-2,TGTGCCAGCTCACCACCCTCGACAGGAACTAACTATGGCTACACCTTC,CASSPPSTGTNYGYTF
TRBV11-2,.,.,TRBJ1-6,TGTGCCAGCAGCTTAATTGGTCAGGGCGATTCACCCCTCCACTTT,CASSLIGQGDSPLHF
TRBV6-5,TRBD1,.,TRBJ2-7,TGTGCCAGCAGTTCCGGACAGGGGTCTACCTACGAGCAGTACTTC,CASSSGQGSTYEQYF
TRBV3-1/TRBV3-2,TRBD2,few,TRBJ2-5,TGTGCCAGCAGCTTCCGACTAGCCCAAGAGACCCAGTACTTC,CASSFRLAQETQYF
TRBV9,TRBD1,.,TRBJ2-2,TGTGCCAGCAGCACCAAGGGACAGATCGGGGAGCTGTTTTTT,CASSTKGQIGELFF
TRBV7-2,.,few,TRBJ2-3,TGTGCCAGCAGCTTAGGTTCCAATCCGAGAAGAGTAGATACGCAGTATTTT,CASSLGSNPRRVDTQYF
TRBV3-1/TRBV3-2,.,.,TRBJ1-2,TGTGCCAGCAGCCAACCGGGACACGGGTATGGCTACACCTTC,CASSQPGHGYGYTF
TRBV29-1,.,.,TRBJ1-1,TGCAGCGTTGGTGGGGGACTCAACACTGAAGCTTTCTTT,CSVGGGLNTEAFF
TRBV18,TRBD1,.,TRBJ1-3,TGTGCCAGCTCAAGGACAGGGGGCAGCGACGGGAACACCATATATTTT,CASSRTGGSDGNTIYF
TRBV6-5,TRBD2,.,TRBJ2-7,TGTGCCAGCAGTTACTATCTGGGACTACCTGGATACGAGCAGTACTTC,CASSYYLGLPGYEQYF
TRBV28,TRBD1,.,TRBJ1-5,TGTGCCAGCAGTTTAGGGACAGGGACCCAGCCCCAGCATTTT,CASSLGTGTQPQHF
TRBV19,.,.,TRBJ1-1,TGTGCCAGTAGTATTTATATGCGAAATCCGCCAGCTTTCTTT,CASSIYMRNPPAFF
TRBV10-3,.,.,TRBJ1-6,TGTGCCATCAGTGAGTCGGTACAGTTGAATTCACCCCTCCACTTT,CAISESVQLNSPLHF
TRBV9,TRBD1,.,TRBJ1-4,TGTGCCAGCAGCGCGATACAGGGGGCCTCTGAAAAACTGTTTTTT,CASSAIQGASEKLFF
TRBV27,.,.,TRBJ1-2,TGTGCCAGCACCCCCTTAGGCCAGGGCGGCTATGGCTACACCTTC,CASTPLGQGGYGYTF
TRBV19,.,.,TRBJ1-5,TGTGCCAGTAGTCTTGACCTAACAGGGCGCCGTAGCAATCAGCCCCAGCATTTT,CASSLDLTGRRSNQPQHF
TRBV19,.,.,TRBJ2-2,TGTGCCAGTAGTATAGATGGGGGGGCCTATTCCACCGGGGAGCTGTTTTTT,CASSIDGGAYSTGELFF
TRBV19,.,.,TRBJ1-1,TGTGCCAGTAGTATGTACGGGAACACTGAAGCTTTCTTT,CASSMYGNTEAFF
TRBV7-9,TRBD1,.,TRBJ2-1,TGTGCCAGCAAAAAAGGTGGGACAGGGGAGTATAATGAGCAGTTCTTC,CASKKGGTGEYNEQFF
TRBV7-2,TRBD1,.,TRBJ1-5,TGTGCCAGCAGCTTAGAAGGGACAGCAACGGGTCAGCCCCAGCATTTT,CASSLEGTATGQPQHF
TRBV6-5,.,.,TRBJ1-4,TGTGCCAGCCGGGAGGACCGGCAACTGTTTTTT,CASREDRQLFF
TRBV5-1,TRBD1,once,TRBJ2-1,TGCGCCAGCAGCCGACAGGGGATAGATGAGCAGTTCTTC,CASSRQGIDEQFF
TRBV7-8,TRBD1,.,TRBJ1-5,TGTGCCAGCAGCCCCCTAATGCGGGGACAGGGTAGTCAGCCCCAGCATTTT,CASSPLMRGQGSQPQHF
TRBV13,TRBD1,.,TRBJ2-2,TGTGCCAGCAGCGAGCGGGTCACAGGGGGCGGCGGGGAGCTGTTTTTT,CASSERVTGGGGELFF
TRBV3-1/TRBV3-2,TRBD1,once,TRBJ1-1,TGTGCCAGCAGCCCTTTTGGACAGGCTTTAACTGAAGCTTTCTTT,CASSPFGQALTEAFF
TRBV10-3,.,.,TRBJ2-7,TGTGCCATCAGTTCAGGTCGAGAGCAGTACTTC,CAISSGREQYF
TRBV20-1,TRBD2,.,TRBJ2-7,TGCAGTGCTAGTAGAGCGGGAAACTCCTACGAGCAGTACTTC,CSASRAGNSYEQYF
TRBV3-1/TRBV3-2,TRBD1,.,TRBJ1-2,TGTGCCAGCAGCCGACCCGGGACAGCCTATGGCTACACCTTC,CASSRPGTAYGYTF
TRBV19,.,.,TRBJ1-6,TGTGCCAGTAGGGTACAGGGAGTTTCACCCCTCCACTTT,CASRVQGVSPLHF
TRBV3-1/TRBV3-2,.,.,TRBJ2-2,TGTGCCAGCAGCCACGGCGCGGCGAACACCGGGGAGCTGTTTTTT,CASSHGAANTGELFF
TRBV11-2,.,.,TRBJ2-2,TGTGCCAGCAGCTTAGATCTGCTAGCGTTGAACACCGGGGAGCTGTTTTTT,CASSLDLLALNTGELFF
TRBV6-5,TRBD1,.,TRBJ2-3,TGTGCCAGCAGTTCGGGACAGGCTAGCACAGATACGCAGTATTTT,CASSSGQASTDTQYF